This T cell receptor beta chain was recovered during a study of blood T cells in healthy people across ages. Primed by a sample-barcoded 5' primer and a J-beta primer mix, a second PCR proceeded for roughly 7 to 12 cycles. TCRdb re-analysed the 5' RACE reads in MiXCR, keeping a single row per CDR3 protein. The table shows about 650,000 distinct CDR3 sequences, with 52% occurring only once. Study outcomes and limitations: Roughly linear age-related decline in beta diversity appeared, significant by age around 40.

Germline values: CDR1 WNHNN, CDR2 SYGVQD (reference sequence). This CDR3 comprises 13 residues. Deletions cut 4 bases from V and 5 bases from J, with 12 bases between. Notes on this clonotype: Its specificity is unknown.

Isolation recovered at least 6.5 million PBMCs from every sample. The rearrangement links TRBV10-1 to TRBJ2-7, with D tentatively TRBD1 or TRBD2 (5 bases each). The specimen sequenced was blood. The source of this sequence is an elderly woman in good health. The CDR3 spells CASSAGASHEQYF. CDR3 DNA sequence: TGCGCCAGCAGTGCCGGGGCCAGCCACGAGCAGTACTTC.